These 23 T cell receptor beta chains share one sample of origin, sequenced in a study of human T cells and chemical hapten exposure. Time point: patch test 2, 6 weeks after DPC sensitization. Sample treatment: therapeutic diphenylcyclopropenone sensitization with weekly scalp DPC. TCRdb reprocessed the RACE reads with MiXCR, giving one entry per CDR3 protein. The table includes under 100,000 distinct CDR3 sequences, approximately 10% detected once. Specimen: whole blood, collected in connection with sensitization to the hapten diphenylcyclopropenone (DPC). The source of these receptors is a woman between 40 and 50 years old with alopecia areata. Some clones in this sample may be carry-over from other donors' samples.

Ten or more counts support this clonotype. This chain connects TRBV7-2 to TRBJ2-5, with TRBD1 identical over 9 bases. Trimming at V came to 5 bases and at J to 2 bases, leaving 6 bases not matched to a gene. The germline gives CDR1 SGHTA, CDR2 FQGNSA. CDR3 length: 15 residues. CDR3 sequence (DNA): TGTGCCAGCAGCATCACCGGGACAGGGCAAGAGACCCAGTACTTC. It codes for CASSITGTGQETQYF. Supplemented by reference TRBV7-2 and TRBJ2-5, the full variable domain reads GAGVSQSPSNKVTEKGKDVELRCDPISGHTALYWYRQSLGQGLEFLIYFQGNSAPDKSGLPSDRFSAERTGGSVSTLTIQRTQQEDSAVYLCASSITGTGQETQYFGPGTRLLVL.

The CDR3 DNA sequence: TGTGCCAGCAGCTTAGCGGCTTCCATTTTCGGGGGGCAAGAGACCCAGTACTTC. Protein sequence: CASSLAASIFGGQETQYF. J is TRBJ2-5 and V is TRBV7-2; 7 bases agree with TRBD2. Trimming took 0 bases from V and 2 from J; bases not matched to a gene: 12. The CDR3 runs 18 residues. Germline V gives CDR1 SGHTA, CDR2 FQGNSA.

This clonotype was detected many times. The chain uses TRBV20-1 and TRBJ1-1; D unresolved. V lost 3 bases and J lost 1, with 6 bases in between. CDR1 DFQATT and CDR2 SNEGSKA come from the germline V gene (reference sequence). The CDR3 loop spans 12 amino acids. CDR3 loop: CSASKGNTEAFF. The CDR3 DNA follows: TGCAGTGCTAGTAAAGGGAACACTGAAGCTTTCTTT.

This sequence joins TRBV5-1 and TRBJ2-3, with no clear D. Trimming cost V 0 bases and J 6 bases, with 8 bases left between them. This CDR3 has 13 residues. The germline gives CDR1 SGHRS, CDR2 YFSETQ. The chain's CDR3 is CASSLAGFDTQYF. The CDR3 nucleotides read TGCGCCAGCAGCTTGGCGGGCTTCGATACGCAGTATTTT.

This clonotype was seen ten or more times. The gene calls are TRBV5-1 and TRBJ1-1; 7 bases are a match to TRBD1. The germline V gene has CDR1 SGHRS and CDR2 YFSETQ. V was clipped by 2 bases and J by 1 base; unmatched bases: 5. The CDR3 has 15 amino acids. CDR3 sequence reads: CASSFRGQENTEAFF. CDR3 bases: TGCGCCAGCAGCTTTCGTGGACAGGAGAACACTGAAGCTTTCTTT.

This clonotype was seen many times. The gene calls are TRBV6-2 or TRBV6-3 and TRBJ2-5; D call uncertain. CDR3 length: 13 residues. Germline V gene sequence: CDR1 MNHEY, CDR2 SVGEGT. With 2 bases removed from V and 1 base from J, the gap between germline ends came to 5 bases. CDR3 DNA sequence: TGTGCCAGCAGTTACCGCGCCCAAGAGACCCAGTACTTC. It encodes CASSYRAQETQYF.

This clonotype was detected many times. The rearrangement uses TRBV20-1 and TRBJ1-2; no reliable D call. The germline CDR1 and CDR2 sequences are DFQATT and SNEGSKA (reference sequence). The CDR3 runs 13 residues. The V gene lost 0 bases and the J gene lost 4 bases, with 9 bases spanning the gap. The CDR3 here is CSARDRPLYGYTF. DNA for the CDR3: TGCAGTGCTAGAGACAGGCCGCTCTATGGCTACACCTTC.

This clonotype was detected many times. The chain uses TRBV11-2 and TRBJ2-7; the D gene could be TRBD1 or TRBD2 (7 bases each). Germline CDR1 and CDR2: SGHAT and FQNNGV. The CDR3 loop spans 13 amino acids. Trimming stripped 5 bases from V and 6 bases from J, with 14 bases between. The CDR3 protein is CASSPSGGGEQYF. In DNA, the CDR3 is TGTGCCAGCAGCCCCTCAGGGGGGGGCGAGCAGTACTTC.

DNA for the CDR3: TGTGCCACCCCCCTGAACAGGGAAGAGACCCAGTACTTC. It codes for CATPLNREETQYF. The chain recombines TRBV6-1 with TRBJ2-5; weak D call: TRBD1 (6 bases). There are 13 residues in the CDR3. Germline CDR1 and CDR2: MNHNS and SASEGT. The V end was cut by 10 bases, the J end by 3 bases, with 15 bases between.

This clonotype was counted at least ten times. The V call is TRBV18, the J call TRBJ1-1; D gene uncertain. CDR3 length: 13 residues. V lost 6 bases and J 3 bases, leaving 11 bases between the germline ends. The germline V gene encodes CDR1 KGHSH and CDR2 LQKENI. The CDR3 nucleotides are TGTGCCAGCTCCCTGGGTGGAGACACTGAAGCTTTCTTT. As protein: CASSLGGDTEAFF.

The genes are TRBV6-2 or TRBV6-3 and TRBJ1-5, with TRBD1 as a possible D gene (5 bases). This CDR3 region has 15 residues. The V gene lost 0 bases and the J gene lost 3 bases, with 9 bases spanning the gap. From germline, CDR1 is MNHEY and CDR2 SVGEGT. The CDR3, as DNA: TGTGCCAGCAGTTACTCATGGGGGTACAATCAGCCCCAGCATTTT. Residues: CASSYSWGYNQPQHF.

There are a few counts of this clonotype. The chain uses TRBV6-5 and TRBJ2-3; no clear D gene. The CDR3 is made up of 18 amino acids. The V end was cut by 2 bases, the J end by 4 bases, with 22 bases between. The germline V gene has CDR1 MNHEY and CDR2 SVGAGI. The CDR3 DNA reads TGTGCCAGCAGTTACCCCCTCGAACGTCCTCTAGTCGCAGATACGCAGTATTTT. It specifies CASSYPLERPLVADTQYF.

This clonotype was counted a few times. The rearrangement uses TRBV6-2 or TRBV6-3 and TRBJ2-4; D not resolved. The CDR3 extends over 13 amino acids. The V gene's germline CDR1 is MNHEY and CDR2 SVGEGT. The V end was cut by 2 bases, the J end by 6 bases, with 8 bases between. The CDR3 protein is CASSYRPGNIQYF. CDR3 bases: TGTGCCAGCAGTTACAGACCGGGAAACATTCAGTACTTC.

The chain combines TRBV10-1 with TRBJ2-7, with D perhaps assigned TRBD1 or TRBD2 (5 bases each). The V gene's germline CDR1 is WNHNN and CDR2 SYGVQD (reference sequence). The CDR3 runs to 15 residues. Trimming took 5 bases from V and 2 from J, leaving 16 bases between them. CDR3 in DNA: TGCGCCAGCAGTTCCCCGGGACCTTTAGCCTACGAGCAGTACTTC. Its translation: CASSSPGPLAYEQYF.

CDR3 sequence: CSVQGSGNTIYF. The CDR3 nucleotides are TGCAGCGTACAGGGGTCTGGAAACACCATATATTTT. V usage is TRBV29-1 and J usage is TRBJ1-3; 7 nucleotides match TRBD1. The CDR3 is 12 residues long. With V trimmed by 6 bases and J by 1 base, 0 bases remained unmatched. The V gene's germline CDR1 is SQVTM and CDR2 ANQGSEA.

There are many counts of this clonotype. The rearrangement links TRBV20-1 to TRBJ2-5; D may be TRBD1 (6 bases). Germline-derived CDR1 and CDR2 are DFQATT and SNEGSKA (reference sequence). There are 12 residues in the CDR3. V was cut by 5 bases and J by 0 bases, with 7 bases left in between. The CDR3 DNA reads TGCAGTGCTGGACAGAACCAAGAGACCCAGTACTTC. Its translation: CSAGQNQETQYF.

The V gene is TRBV6-5, the J gene TRBJ2-7; no clear D. Germline loops: CDR1 MNHEY, CDR2 SVGAGI. The V end was cut by 10 bases, the J end by 2 bases, with 15 bases between. The CDR3 is 13 residues long. CDR3 sequence: CATSPWQTYEQYF. The CDR3 coding sequence is TGTGCCACCTCCCCCTGGCAGACCTACGAGCAGTACTTC.

This clonotype was seen a few times. The chain is built from TRBV18 and TRBJ1-1; maybe TRBD1 (5 bases). Per the germline V gene, CDR1 is KGHSH and CDR2 is LQKENI. Trimming left V 1 base short and J 1 base short, with 13 bases between. The CDR3 extends over 16 amino acids. Written as DNA, the CDR3 is TGTGCCAGCTCACCACGTCTGGGGGATGGGAACACTGAAGCTTTCTTT. It is translated as CASSPRLGDGNTEAFF.

Ten or more counts support this clonotype. This rearrangement joins TRBV6-4 to TRBJ1-1; maybe TRBD1 (5 bases). This CDR3 has 13 residues. Trimming stripped 4 bases from V and 1 base from J, with 7 bases between. Per the germline V gene, CDR1 is MRHNA and CDR2 is SNTAGT. The DNA for the CDR3 is TGTGCCAGCAGTGCGACAGAGAACACTGAAGCTTTCTTT. Its protein product is CASSATENTEAFF.

Within the sample, this clonotype is medium-sized. The chain is built from TRBV18 and TRBJ2-5, with 9 bases aligning to TRBD1. CDR1 and CDR2 from the germline V gene are KGHSH and LQKENI. The CDR3 is made up of 16 amino acids. V was clipped by 3 bases and J by 4 bases; unmatched bases: 9. The CDR3 spells CASSPPGQGRIETQYF. The CDR3 DNA reads TGTGCCAGCTCACCCCCGGGACAGGGTAGGATAGAGACCCAGTACTTC. The full variable domain, in which reference TRBV18 and TRBJ2-5 provide the parts outside the CDR3, is NAGVMQNPRHLVRRRGQEARLRCSPMKGHSHVYWYRQLPEEGLKFMVYLQKENIIDESGMPKERFSAEFPKEGPSILRIQQVVRGDSAAYFCASSPPGQGRIETQYFGPGTRLLVL.

This clonotype was counted between two and nine times. This CDR3 reads CASSQGRGAYNSPLHF. CDR3 bases: TGTGCCAGCAGCCAGGGGAGGGGGGCTTATAATTCACCCCTCCACTTT. The chain combines TRBV28 with TRBJ1-6; D is possibly TRBD1 (6 bases). This CDR3 region has 16 residues. The V gene lost 6 bases and the J gene lost 4 bases, with 16 bases spanning the gap. Germline V gives CDR1 MDHEN, CDR2 SYDVKM.

At least ten counts were recorded for this clonotype. This rearrangement joins TRBV7-3 to TRBJ2-5; 14 nucleotides match TRBD2. The V segment lost 5 bases and the J segment 4 bases; nucleotides outside the gene matches: 6. CDR3 length equals 16 residues. From germline, CDR1 is SGHTA and CDR2 FQGTGA. The DNA for the CDR3 is TGTGCCAGCAGCCCTACTGGACTAGCGGGGGGAGAGACCCAGTACTTC. Protein product: CASSPTGLAGGETQYF.

The chain has TRBV3-1 and TRBJ2-1, with D maybe TRBD1 (5 bases). Between the trimmed V and J ends, which lost 2 bases and 13 bases, there was a span of 12 bases. CDR1 and CDR2 (germline): LGHDT, YNNKEL (reference sequence). The CDR3 loop spans 12 amino acids. This chain's CDR3 is CASSQFARGQFF. Here the CDR3 DNA reads TGTGCCAGCAGCCAATTCGCTAGGGGACAGTTCTTC.